The 18 T cell receptor beta chains in this list originate from one sample, sequenced in a study of blood T cell repertoires in COVID-19. Sequenced by immunoSEQ multiplex PCR; TCRdb stores in-frame clones only, minus some. Here the sample spans about 36,000 clones, around 85% being singletons. Material: peripheral blood. The origin of the receptors is a man between 65 and 85 years old with acute or convalescent COVID-19.

V and J are TRBV7-3 and TRBJ1-1; D is unclear. V gave up 8 bases and J gave up 1 base, with 11 bases separating them. Germline lookup yields CDR1 SGHTA and CDR2 FQGTGA. CDR3 length: 13 amino acids. CDR3 amino acids: CASAWAGNTEAFF. The CDR3 DNA follows: TGTGCCAGCGCCTGGGCCGGGAACACTGAAGCTTTCTTT.

The chain combines TRBV6-5 with TRBJ1-2, with 9 positions matching TRBD1. Germline CDR1 and CDR2: MNHEY and SVGAGI. The CDR3 runs to 13 residues. J lost 5 bases, V lost 8 bases, and 6 bases had no gene match. The CDR3 DNA reads TGTGCCAGCGGGGACAGGGTTCAATATGGCTACACCTTC. Translation: CASGDRVQYGYTF.

The chain carries TRBV19 and TRBJ2-1; maybe TRBD2 (7 bases). Trimming stripped 2 bases from V and 5 bases from J, with 25 bases between. The germline CDR1 and CDR2 sequences are LNHDA and SQIVND (reference sequence). This CDR3 has 19 residues. CDR3 DNA sequence: TGTGCCAGTAGTATATGGGGTACAGGGTGGAGGCGGGAGAACAATGAGCAGTTCTTC. It yields the protein CASSIWGTGWRRENNEQFF.

The chain joins TRBV3-1 (or the pseudogene TRBV3-2) to TRBJ2-7, with D perhaps matching TRBD2 (5 bases). Germline V gives CDR1 LGHDT, CDR2 YNNKEL (reference sequence). This CDR3 comprises 13 residues. V lost 1 base and J lost 9, with 13 bases in between. CDR3 region: CASSQVGGGVQYF. CDR3 in DNA: TGTGCCAGCAGCCAAGTTGGCGGAGGTGTGCAGTACTTC.

The gene calls are TRBV5-1 and TRBJ1-5; 8 nucleotides line up with TRBD1. This CDR3 has 15 amino acids. Per the germline V gene, CDR1 is SGHRS and CDR2 is YFSETQ. Trimming removed 4 bases from V and 8 bases from J; junction bases left unmatched: 11. In DNA form, the CDR3 reads TGCGCCAGCAGCAGAGGGACAGGAGAAGTGGAGCCCCAGCATTTT. This gives the protein CASSRGTGEVEPQHF.

The chain links TRBV5-1 to TRBJ1-1, with a tentative D call TRBD1 (5 bases). The ends were cut back, 1 base at V and 4 bases at J, with 11 bases in the middle. The CDR3 covers 14 residues. CDR1 and CDR2 (germline): SGHRS, YFSETQ. In DNA form, the CDR3 reads TGCGCCAGCAGCTTGTGGTCAGGGTCCACTGAAGCTTTCTTT. It specifies CASSLWSGSTEAFF.

V gene TRBV11-2 combines with J gene TRBJ2-3; 7 bases are a match to TRBD1. Per the germline V gene, CDR1 is SGHAT and CDR2 is FQNNGV. The length of the CDR3 is 15 residues. V gave up 3 bases and J gave up 5 bases; unmatched junction bases: 8. The CDR3 sequence is CASSFGTDPLDTQYF. In DNA form, the CDR3 reads TGTGCCAGCAGCTTCGGGACAGATCCTCTAGATACGCAGTATTTT.

V usage is TRBV27 and J usage is TRBJ1-1; 9 positions match TRBD1. The germline gives CDR1 MNHEY, CDR2 SMNVEV (reference sequence). The V segment lost 5 bases and the J segment 5 bases; nucleotides outside the gene matches: 6. The CDR3 spans 14 residues. CDR3 amino acids: CASSGQGLLTEAFF. The DNA for the CDR3 is TGTGCCAGCAGTGGACAGGGGCTCTTGACTGAAGCTTTCTTT.

The chain links TRBV3-1 (or the pseudogene TRBV3-2) to TRBJ1-3, with TRBD1 matching 9 bases. The germline V gene encodes CDR1 LGHDT and CDR2 YNNKEL (reference sequence). J gave up 11 bases and V 4 bases, and 12 bases lay outside the gene matches. This CDR3 has 15 amino acids. CDR3 sequence reads: CASSLGQGTGSPIYF. The CDR3 nucleotides read TGTGCCAGCAGCCTCGGACAGGGGACAGGGAGTCCCATATATTTT.

The chain employs TRBV2 and TRBJ2-5; TRBD1 is a possible D gene (7 bases). Trimming pared 8 bases from V and 5 bases from J, leaving 21 bases between. The CDR3 runs 15 residues. CDR1 SNHLY and CDR2 FYNNEI come from the germline V gene. CDR3 bases: TGTGCCAGCCGGGGGACAGTCGACGTAGGGGAGACCCAGTACTTC. It codes for CASRGTVDVGETQYF.

This rearrangement joins TRBV27 to TRBJ2-1, with 9 bases fitting TRBD2. Germline V gene sequence: CDR1 MNHEY, CDR2 SMNVEV (reference sequence). With V trimmed by 4 bases and J by 8 bases, 15 bases remained unmatched. This CDR3 region has 17 residues. CDR3 in amino acids: CASSSPQTSGGRDEQFF. The CDR3 DNA reads TGTGCCAGCAGTTCCCCGCAGACTAGCGGAGGACGGGATGAGCAGTTCTTC.

The chain is built from TRBV9 and TRBJ1-3; tentatively, D is TRBD1 (6 bases). This CDR3 comprises 16 residues. Trimming cost V 3 bases and J 0 bases, with 13 bases left between them. The V gene's germline CDR1 is SGDLS and CDR2 YYNGEE. The CDR3 nucleotides are TGTGCCAGCAGCGGAAAAGAGGACAGCTCTGGAAACACCATATATTTT. It is translated as CASSGKEDSSGNTIYF.

The genes are TRBV7-3 and TRBJ2-3; 11 bases match TRBD1. The germline CDR1 and CDR2 sequences are SGHTA and FQGTGA. The CDR3 is 14 amino acids. After removal of 5 bases from V and 4 bases from J, the junction contained 2 bases not matched to a gene. The CDR3 sequence is CASSPGQGADTQYF. The CDR3 nucleotides are TGTGCCAGCAGCCCGGGACAGGGGGCAGATACGCAGTATTTT.

This sequence joins TRBV5-5 and TRBJ2-5; maybe TRBD1 (5 bases). The germline CDR1 and CDR2 sequences are SGHKS and YYEKEE (reference sequence). V was shortened by 2 bases and J by 4 bases, with 12 bases between the two germline ends. The CDR3 sequence is 14 residues long. The CDR3 reads CASSFSGLGETQYF. The CDR3 DNA is TGTGCCAGCAGCTTCTCAGGGCTGGGAGAGACCCAGTACTTC.

This clone was observed a single time. This chain connects TRBV18 to TRBJ1-1; 7 nucleotides agree with TRBD1. The CDR3 is 16 amino acids. With V trimmed by 3 bases and J by 4 bases, 11 bases remained unmatched. Germline-derived CDR1 and CDR2 are KGHSH and LQKENI. CDR3 region: CASSPDLNRGPTEAFF. CDR3 DNA: TGTGCCAGCTCACCCGACCTAAACAGGGGTCCCACTGAAGCTTTCTTT.

This chain uses TRBV9 with TRBJ1-3; D remains unclear. Looked up from germline, CDR1 is SGDLS and CDR2 is YYNGEE. The CDR3 spans 15 residues. Trimming stripped 0 bases from V and 4 bases from J, with 11 bases between. The CDR3, as DNA: TGTGCCAGCAGCGTAGACGGAGAAGGAGGAAACACCATATATTTT. Protein: CASSVDGEGGNTIYF.

The rearrangement joins TRBV5-1 to TRBJ1-4, with TRBD1 identical over 8 bases. CDR1 is SGHRS, CDR2 YFSETQ, per germline. This CDR3 is built from 15 residues. V trimming: 3 bases; J trimming: 5 bases; junction bases outside the gene matches: 6. CDR3 DNA: TGCGCCAGCAGCTATGGACAGGGTTGGAATGAAAAACTGTTTTTT. Residues: CASSYGQGWNEKLFF.

The gene calls are TRBV9 and TRBJ1-5; maybe TRBD1 (6 bases). V was cut by 2 bases and J by 7 bases, with 13 bases left in between. This CDR3 contains 14 residues. CDR1 and CDR2 from the germline V gene are SGDLS and YYNGEE. CDR3 nucleotides: TGTGCCAGCAGCGTTGGCCCCCAGGGGCAGCCCCAGCATTTT. Translating it yields CASSVGPQGQPQHF.